This paragraph covers one T cell receptor (beta chain) sequence. This sample is drawn from a study of OX40 agonist ivuxolimab in advanced cancers. The data were produced by immunoSEQ multiplex PCR, yet TCRdb's version contains in-frame clones alone and is incomplete. The data contain 65,000 to 80,000 clones, about nine tenths of them seen just once; the ten biggest clones take up 14% to 15%. Germline CDR1 SEHNR, CDR2 FQNEAQ (reference sequence). Unmatched junction bases numbered 5, after V lost 4 bases and J lost 5 bases. The CDR3 extends over 15 amino acids. The cohort excluded patients with autoimmune disease history or systemic immunosuppression.

The sequence derives from an adult with an advanced solid tumor such as melanoma, head and neck, liver or kidney cancer. The chain employs TRBV7-9 and TRBJ2-7, with 13 bases that match TRBD2. Material: CD4+ or CD8+ T cells sorted from blood, obtained in a trial of the OX40 agonist ivuxolimab. The CDR3 bases are TGTGCCAGCAGCTGGACTAGCGGGGGTTTGCACGAGCAGTACTTC. Its protein is CASSWTSGGLHEQYF.